Following are 30 T cell receptor beta chains from one sample sequenced in a study of technical replicates of blood from several donors. Sequenced by immunoSEQ multiplex PCR; TCRdb stores in-frame clones only, minus some. This table holds 55,000 to 70,000 clones, roughly nine tenths found once. Sequencing input: PBMCs. The receptors derive from a human donor in good health. Some clones in this sample may be carry-over from other donors' samples.

The chain has TRBV7-9 and TRBJ2-5, with a tentative D call TRBD2 (6 bases). The CDR3 covers 15 residues. V dropped 4 bases and J dropped 1 base, with 13 bases sitting between them. Germline lookup yields CDR1 SEHNR and CDR2 FQNEAQ (reference sequence). The CDR3 bases are TGTGCCAGCAGCTGGGGAGGCAGGCGCCAAGAGACCCAGTACTTC. Its translation: CASSWGGRRQETQYF. Combining the CDR3 with reference TRBV7-9 and TRBJ2-5 gives the whole variable domain DTGVSQNPRHKITKRGQNVTFRCDPISEHNRLYWYRQTLGQGPEFLTYFQNEAQLEKSRLLSDRFSAERPKGSFSTLEIQRTEQGDSAMYLCASSWGGRRQETQYFGPGTRLLVL.

The rearrangement links TRBV2 to TRBJ1-6; D is possibly TRBD1 (6 bases). This CDR3 has 13 residues. Trimming took off 10 bases at V and 7 bases at J, with 14 bases between the two ends. Per germline, CDR1 SNHLY and CDR2 FYNNEI. CDR3 DNA sequence: TGTGCCACTACAGGGTTGGGAAATTCACCCCTCCACTTT. It codes for CATTGLGNSPLHF.

This chain joins TRBV2 and TRBJ2-3, with unresolved D. Germline V gives CDR1 SNHLY, CDR2 FYNNEI. CDR3 length: 15 residues. The ends were cut back, 6 bases at V and 0 bases at J, with 13 bases in the middle. For the CDR3, the DNA is TGTGCCAGCAGACCAGGTTCCATGAGCACAGATACGCAGTATTTT. It is translated as CASRPGSMSTDTQYF. Full variable domain (remainder filled in from reference TRBV2 and TRBJ2-3): EPEVTQTPSHQVTQMGQEVILRCVPISNHLYFYWYRQILGQKVEFLVSFYNNEISEKSEIFDDQFSVERPDGSNFTLKIRSTKLEDSAMYFCASRPGSMSTDTQYFGPGTRLTVL.

This clone was counted a single time. The J gene is TRBJ2-5, the V gene TRBV9, with 8 bases that match TRBD2. J lost 2 bases, V lost 4 bases, and 4 bases had no gene match. CDR1 SGDLS and CDR2 YYNGEE come from the germline V gene. CDR3 length: 14 residues. CDR3 protein: CASSPGGGQETQYF. CDR3 DNA sequence: TGTGCCAGCAGCCCCGGGGGGGGTCAAGAGACCCAGTACTTC.

V gene TRBV4-1 combines with J gene TRBJ2-7, with 8 bases aligning to TRBD2. This CDR3 contains 15 residues. V shed 2 bases and J 5 bases; nucleotides not matched to a gene: 8. Per the germline V gene, CDR1 is MGHRA and CDR2 is YSYEKL. The CDR3 is CASSQPRERGNEQYF. In DNA form, the CDR3 reads TGCGCCAGCAGCCAACCTCGGGAGCGGGGGAACGAGCAGTACTTC.

The chain employs TRBV15 and TRBJ2-1, with D unclear. The length of the CDR3 is 12 residues. The V gene's germline CDR1 is LNHNV and CDR2 YYDKDF (reference sequence). V lost 0 bases and J 8 bases, leaving 5 bases between the germline ends. The chain's CDR3 is CATSRDLDEQFF. The CDR3 region has the DNA TGTGCCACCAGCAGAGATCTCGATGAGCAGTTCTTC.

The V call is TRBV27, the J call TRBJ2-3; 12 positions agree with TRBD2. The germline CDR1 and CDR2 sequences are MNHEY and SMNVEV (reference sequence). The CDR3 has 16 amino acids. The J segment lost 4 bases and the V segment lost 4 bases, leaving 6 bases of the junction unmatched. In nucleotides, the CDR3 is TGTGCCAGCAGTTCCCGACTAGCGGGAGTATCAGATACGCAGTATTTT. This codes for CASSSRLAGVSDTQYF.

The J gene is TRBJ2-7, the V gene TRBV25-1; TRBD2 agrees at 7 bases. The CDR3 totals 12 residues. Germline V lookup: CDR1 MGHDK, CDR2 SYGVNS. V lost 3 bases to trimming and J lost 7 bases; unmatched junction nucleotides: 3. The CDR3 bases are TGTGCCAGCAGTGAGACCGGGAGGGAGCAGTACTTC. This gives the protein CASSETGREQYF.

The chain employs TRBV28 and TRBJ2-7; the D gene is possibly TRBD2 (7 bases). This CDR3 region has 14 residues. Deletions cut 6 bases from V and 2 bases from J, with 14 bases between. Germline values: CDR1 MDHEN, CDR2 SYDVKM. The CDR3 loop reads CASRGGQATYEQYF. The CDR3 nucleotides read TGTGCCAGCAGGGGGGGGCAGGCAACCTACGAGCAGTACTTC.

The chain uses TRBV27 and TRBJ1-1; 7 bases are a match to TRBD1. Germline assignment: CDR1 MNHEY and CDR2 SMNVEV (reference sequence). The CDR3 spans 14 residues. V shed 2 bases, J shed 7 bases, and the junction held 7 bases outside the gene matches. CDR3 coding DNA: TGTGCCAGCAGTTTACAGGGGGGAAAAAATGAAGCTTTCTTT. Translating it yields CASSLQGGKNEAFF.

This clone was seen only once. V and J are TRBV7-3 and TRBJ2-5; D is possibly TRBD2 (7 bases). The CDR3 extends over 15 amino acids. Germline V gene sequence: CDR1 SGHTA, CDR2 FQGTGA. V was trimmed by 1 base and J by 2 bases, leaving 11 bases between them. Here the CDR3 reads CASSLRGGRQETQYF. The CDR3 coding sequence is TGTGCCAGCAGCTTAAGGGGGGGCCGGCAAGAGACCCAGTACTTC.

V usage is TRBV18 and J usage is TRBJ1-5; weak D call: TRBD1 (5 bases). Looked up from germline, CDR1 is KGHSH and CDR2 is LQKENI. Trimming cost V 2 bases and J 6 bases, with 14 bases left between them. The CDR3 has 15 amino acids. In nucleotides, the CDR3 is TGTGCCAGCTCACCAACGGGGAGCGGGGGTCAGCCCCAGCATTTT. This encodes CASSPTGSGGQPQHF.

CDR3 amino acids: CASCGQRNTEAFF. As DNA, the CDR3 is TGTGCCAGCTGCGGACAGAGAAACACTGAAGCTTTCTTT. V and J are TRBV18 and TRBJ1-1; D is perhaps TRBD1 (6 bases). The germline gives CDR1 KGHSH, CDR2 LQKENI. There are 13 residues in the CDR3. The ends were cut back, 7 bases at V and 2 bases at J, with 11 bases in the middle. The full variable domain, in which reference TRBV18 and TRBJ1-1 provide the parts outside the CDR3, is NAGVMQNPRHLVRRRGQEARLRCSPMKGHSHVYWYRQLPEEGLKFMVYLQKENIIDESGMPKERFSAEFPKEGPSILRIQQVVRGDSAAYFCASCGQRNTEAFFGQGTRLTVV.

This chain uses TRBV6-1 with TRBJ2-3; 9 bases map to TRBD1. The CDR3 consists of 15 residues. Per the germline V gene, CDR1 is MNHNS and CDR2 is SASEGT. After removal of 6 bases from V and 2 bases from J, the junction contained 6 bases not matched to a gene. CDR3 bases: TGTGCCAGCAGAGAGACAGGGGGTCTCACAGATACGCAGTATTTT. This codes for CASRETGGLTDTQYF.

The chain uses TRBV7-2 and TRBJ2-5, with TRBD1 identical over 11 bases. This CDR3 is 15 amino acids long. V lost 3 bases, J lost 4 bases, and 4 bases stayed unmatched. Germline CDR1 SGHTA, CDR2 FQGNSA. The CDR3 region is CASSFRTGGGETQYF. DNA for the CDR3: TGTGCCAGCAGCTTCCGGACAGGGGGCGGAGAGACCCAGTACTTC.

CDR3 coding DNA: TGCGCCAGCAGCTGGACAGGGAACGAGCAGTACTTC. Translation: CASSWTGNEQYF. The rearrangement joins TRBV5-1 to TRBJ2-7, with 8 bases fitting TRBD1. The CDR3 contains 12 residues. Germline CDR1 and CDR2: SGHRS and YFSETQ. Trimming at V came to 3 bases and at J to 5 bases, leaving 1 base not matched to a gene.

V and J are TRBV11-2 and TRBJ2-2, with D perhaps matching TRBD2 (5 bases). This CDR3 is built from 15 residues. Between the trimmed V and J ends, which lost 2 bases and 2 bases, there was a span of 9 bases. Germline CDR1 SGHAT, CDR2 FQNNGV. CDR3 nucleotide sequence: TGTGCCAGCAGCTTACTTCCTAGCAACACCGGGGAGCTGTTTTTT. Amino acids: CASSLLPSNTGELFF. The full variable domain, rest sourced from reference TRBV11-2 and TRBJ2-2, is EAGVAQSPRYKIIEKRQSVAFWCNPISGHATLYWYQQILGQGPKLLIQFQNNGVVDDSQLPKDRFSAERLKGVDSTLKIQPAKLEDSAVYLCASSLLPSNTGELFFGEGSRLTVL.

The rearrangement joins TRBV5-1 to TRBJ2-7, with 9 nucleotides matching TRBD1. CDR3 length: 14 residues. CDR1 and CDR2 (germline): SGHRS, YFSETQ. Trimming cost V 2 bases and J 3 bases; bases outside gene matches: 3. CDR3: CASSLSGQGYEQYF. The CDR3 DNA follows: TGCGCCAGCAGCTTATCGGGACAGGGCTACGAGCAGTACTTC.

The chain joins TRBV7-2 to TRBJ2-7; TRBD2 is a possible D gene (6 bases). The CDR3 is 15 amino acids. Germline CDR1 SGHTA, CDR2 FQGNSA. V lost 1 base and J lost 3, with 13 bases in between. The CDR3 DNA follows: TGTGCCAGCAGCTTAGTCGTTGCTAGCGTCTACGAGCAGTACTTC. The encoded protein is CASSLVVASVYEQYF.

The rearrangement links TRBV4-1 to TRBJ2-7; D may be TRBD2 (6 bases). The CDR3 is 16 residues long. In germline, CDR1 is MGHRA, CDR2 YSYEKL. Trimming stripped 0 bases from V and 4 bases from J, with 16 bases between. The CDR3 reads CASSQEVGSWIYEQYF. CDR3 bases: TGCGCCAGCAGCCAAGAGGTCGGGAGCTGGATTTACGAGCAGTACTTC.

The chain is built from TRBV2 and TRBJ1-5; 8 nucleotides line up with TRBD1. V lost 1 base and J lost 4; bases outside the gene matches: 3. This CDR3 spans 15 amino acids. Germline CDR1 SNHLY, CDR2 FYNNEI. The CDR3 protein is CASSEGDRINQPQHF. The CDR3 DNA reads TGTGCCAGCAGTGAAGGGGACAGGATTAATCAGCCCCAGCATTTT.

This clone has just a few counts. The chain joins TRBV2 to TRBJ1-5, with 10 bases identical to TRBD1. In germline, CDR1 is SNHLY, CDR2 FYNNEI. This CDR3 comprises 12 residues. V gave up 11 bases and J gave up 6 bases; unmatched junction bases: 4. The CDR3 DNA reads as TGTGCCGGGGGACAGGGGCGTCAGCCCCAGCATTTT. Translation: CAGGQGRQPQHF.

This chain connects TRBV30 to TRBJ1-2; TRBD1 aligns across 12 bases. CDR1 and CDR2 (germline): GTSNPN, SVGIG (reference sequence). This CDR3 contains 17 residues. The J segment lost 3 bases and the V segment lost 0 bases, leaving 8 bases of the junction unmatched. CDR3 DNA: TGTGCCTGGAGTGTTCCGGGACAGGGGGCGGGGTACTATGGCTACACCTTC. Protein product: CAWSVPGQGAGYYGYTF.

This chain uses TRBV5-1 with TRBJ2-2; tentatively, D is TRBD2 (6 bases). Looked up from germline, CDR1 is SGHRS and CDR2 is YFSETQ. Deletions cut 1 base from V and 1 base from J, with 11 bases between. This CDR3 is built from 16 residues. The CDR3 protein is CASSLSPSENTGELFF. DNA of the CDR3: TGCGCCAGCAGCTTGTCCCCTAGCGAGAACACCGGGGAGCTGTTTTTT.

This clone was seen only once. The CDR3: CASSPDSNHQPQHF. In DNA, the CDR3 is TGTGCCAGCAGCCCCGACAGCAACCATCAGCCCCAGCATTTT. V gene TRBV7-9 combines with J gene TRBJ1-5; a possible D gene is TRBD1 (5 bases). V was trimmed by 5 bases and J by 5 bases, leaving 13 bases between them. Germline-derived CDR1 and CDR2 are SEHNR and FQNEAQ (reference sequence). The CDR3 consists of 14 residues. The whole variable domain, filled in from reference TRBV7-9 and TRBJ1-5, reads DTGVSQNPRHKITKRGQNVTFRCDPISEHNRLYWYRQTLGQGPEFLTYFQNEAQLEKSRLLSDRFSAERPKGSFSTLEIQRTEQGDSAMYLCASSPDSNHQPQHFGDGTRLSIL.

The chain has TRBV2 and TRBJ2-2; TRBD2 matches at 7 bases. Germline CDR1 SNHLY, CDR2 FYNNEI. The CDR3 runs 16 residues. V was clipped by 4 bases and J by 7 bases; unmatched bases: 12. For the CDR3, the DNA is TGTGCCAGCAGTGGTAATCCGCGGGGGTCCGGCGGGGAGCTGTTTTTT. Encoded protein: CASSGNPRGSGGELFF.

The chain has TRBV4-1 and TRBJ2-1; unclear D gene. CDR3 length equals 11 residues. Between the trimmed V and J ends, which lost 1 base and 7 bases, there was a span of 2 bases. The V gene's germline CDR1 is MGHRA and CDR2 YSYEKL. CDR3 in DNA: TGCGCCAGCAGCCAAGCTAATGAGCAGTTCTTC. Protein: CASSQANEQFF.

The rearrangement links TRBV27 to TRBJ2-3; unclear D gene. The germline gives CDR1 MNHEY, CDR2 SMNVEV (reference sequence). This CDR3 comprises 13 residues. V was shortened by 8 bases and J by 4 bases, with 13 bases between the two germline ends. CDR3 amino acids: CASGTWRPDTQYF. The CDR3 coding sequence is TGTGCCAGCGGAACGTGGAGACCAGATACGCAGTATTTT.

In DNA form, the CDR3 reads TGTGCCAGCAGCGTAGGCGGGAGTAGTGAGACCCAGTACTTC. Translation gives CASSVGGSSETQYF. This chain joins TRBV9 and TRBJ2-5, with 7 nucleotides matching TRBD2. CDR3 length: 14 amino acids. The ends lost 0 bases at V and 5 bases at J; junction bases unmatched: 4. CDR1 and CDR2 from the germline V gene are SGDLS and YYNGEE. Filled out from reference TRBV9 and TRBJ2-5, the complete variable domain reads DSGVTQTPKHLITATGQRVTLRCSPRSGDLSVYWYQQSLDQGLQFLIQYYNGEERAKGNILERFSAQQFPDLHSELNLSSLELGDSALYFCASSVGGSSETQYFGPGTRLLVL.

Details on this clone: An end of the junction does not agree with germline; a read error may underlie this. This rearrangement joins TRBV9 to TRBJ2-1; 8 bases map to TRBD2. This CDR3 contains 12 residues. The V gene's germline CDR1 is SGDLS and CDR2 YYNGEE. As DNA, the CDR3 is TGTGCCAGCAGCGTAGATGCGGGGGGCCCAGTCTTC. Residues: CASSVDAGGPVF. Full variable domain (remainder filled in from reference TRBV9 and TRBJ2-1): DSGVTQTPKHLITATGQRVTLRCSPRSGDLSVYWYQQSLDQGLQFLIQYYNGEERAKGNILERFSAQQFPDLHSELNLSSLELGDSALYFCASSVDAGGPVFGPGTRLTVL.